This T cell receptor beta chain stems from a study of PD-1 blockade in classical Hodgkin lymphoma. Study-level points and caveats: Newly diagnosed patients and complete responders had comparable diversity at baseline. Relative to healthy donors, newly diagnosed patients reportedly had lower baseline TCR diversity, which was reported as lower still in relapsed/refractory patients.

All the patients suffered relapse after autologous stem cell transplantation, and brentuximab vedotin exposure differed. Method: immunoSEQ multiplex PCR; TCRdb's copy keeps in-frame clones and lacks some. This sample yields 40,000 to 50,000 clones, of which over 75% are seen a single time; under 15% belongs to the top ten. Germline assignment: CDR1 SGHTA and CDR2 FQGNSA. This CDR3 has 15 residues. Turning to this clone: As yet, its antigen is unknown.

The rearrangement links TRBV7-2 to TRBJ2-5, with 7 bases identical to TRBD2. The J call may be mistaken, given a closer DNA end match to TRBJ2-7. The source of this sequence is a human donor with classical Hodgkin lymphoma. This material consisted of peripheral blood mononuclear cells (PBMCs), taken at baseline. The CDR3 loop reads CASSTSAAGIYEQYF. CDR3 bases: TGTGCCAGCAGCACCTCCGCAGCGGGGATCTACGAGCAGTACTTC.